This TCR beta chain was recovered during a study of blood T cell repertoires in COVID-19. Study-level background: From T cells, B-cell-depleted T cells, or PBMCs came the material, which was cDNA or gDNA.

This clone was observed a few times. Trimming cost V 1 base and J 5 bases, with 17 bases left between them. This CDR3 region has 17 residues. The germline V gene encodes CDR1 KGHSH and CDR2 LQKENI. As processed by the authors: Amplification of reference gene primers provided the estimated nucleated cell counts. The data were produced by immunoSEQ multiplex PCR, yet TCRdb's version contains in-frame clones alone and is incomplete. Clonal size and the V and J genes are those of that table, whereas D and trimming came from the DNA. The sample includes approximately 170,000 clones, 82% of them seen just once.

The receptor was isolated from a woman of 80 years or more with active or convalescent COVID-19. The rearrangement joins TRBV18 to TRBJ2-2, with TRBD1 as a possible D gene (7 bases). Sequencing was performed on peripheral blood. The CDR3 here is CASSPRSKGAGTGELFF. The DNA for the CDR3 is TGTGCCAGCTCACCACGGTCTAAGGGGGCGGGGACCGGGGAGCTGTTTTTT. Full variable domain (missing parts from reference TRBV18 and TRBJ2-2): NAGVMQNPRHLVRRRGQEARLRCSPMKGHSHVYWYRQLPEEGLKFMVYLQKENIIDESGMPKERFSAEFPKEGPSILRIQQVVRGDSAAYFCASSPRSKGAGTGELFFGEGSRLTVL.